This TCR beta chain was captured by sequencing in a study of CD8+ T cells in alopecia areata. Study outcomes and limitations: Researchers report lesional scalp, most notably alopecia totalis/universalis, outstripped normal scalp in clonality. Sequencing of scalp samples also captures resident alphabeta T cells of normal skin. Persistence during tofacitinib was seen for many expanded lesional clones in scalp and blood.

Treatment reported: oral pan-JAK inhibitor, 5-10 mg twice daily. As part of sample collection, lesional scalp punch biopsies and peripheral blood were taken from alopecia areata patients. Following extraction, RNA underwent reverse transcription to cDNA, which served as the sequencing template. Measured with immunoSEQ multiplex PCR; TCRdb has only the in-frame clones, and not every one. The data hold some 200,000 clones, with less than 45% observed a single time. Trimming removed 5 bases from V and 6 bases from J, with 18 bases in between. Germline V gene lookup returns CDR1 SGHVS and CDR2 FQNEAQ. The CDR3 spans 15 residues. Notes on this clone: Its matching antigen is unknown.

The starting material was CD4+ T cells sorted from blood, obtained between weeks 36 and 40, from a patient treated with tofacitinib. The clonotype originates from a human donor with alopecia areata. The chain links TRBV7-8 to TRBJ2-3, with D perhaps matching TRBD2 (7 bases). In DNA, the CDR3 is TGTGCCAGCAGCCTAGGGGGAGGGCCTGGGGATACGCAGTATTTT. This encodes CASSLGGGPGDTQYF.